What follows are 32 T cell receptor beta chains derived from one specimen sequenced in a study of T-cell reconstitution after alpha-beta-depleted transplantation in children. Unique molecular identifiers were incorporated when the TCRbeta library was constructed. TCRdb re-called the PCR reads with MiXCR, one entry per CDR3 protein. The sample holds around 240,000 distinct CDR3 sequences, about 9.6% seen once. Here the sequenced sample was PBMCs from the stem cell graft donor, taken from the stem cell graft. The receptors derive from a human donor who donated a stem cell graft to a child with SCID.

CDR3 loop: CASSPMTSGVSGELFF. Here the CDR3 DNA reads TGCGCCAGCAGCCCCATGACTAGCGGGGTTTCCGGGGAGCTGTTTTTT. The chain joins TRBV5-1 to TRBJ2-2, with 11 nucleotides matching TRBD2. Losses at the gene ends were 4 bases for V and 6 bases for J; bases not matched to a gene: 8. The germline V gene encodes CDR1 SGHRS and CDR2 YFSETQ. The CDR3 is made up of 16 amino acids.

This clonotype was seen many times. The rearrangement joins TRBV20-1 to TRBJ2-7, with D perhaps given as TRBD1 or TRBD2 (5 bases each). This CDR3 spans 11 amino acids. The V gene lost 6 bases and the J gene lost 6 bases, with 12 bases spanning the gap. Germline values: CDR1 DFQATT, CDR2 SNEGSKA (reference sequence). In DNA form, the CDR3 reads TGCAGTGCCCAAGGGACCACCGAGCAGTACTTC. This translates into CSAQGTTEQYF.

The table lists this clonotype with many counts. The chain joins TRBV7-6 to TRBJ1-5, with 8 bases that match TRBD1. The CDR3 has 15 amino acids. The V gene end was trimmed by 2 bases and the J gene end by 4 bases; junction bases not matched to a gene: 4. Germline assignment: CDR1 SGHVS and CDR2 FNYEAQ. The CDR3 nucleotides are TGTGCCAGCAGCTTATCAGGGGGCGGGAATCAGCCCCAGCATTTT. It yields the protein CASSLSGGGNQPQHF.

This clonotype was seen repeatedly, ten times or more. The rearrangement uses TRBV5-5 and TRBJ2-5; TRBD1 might be the D (6 bases). Trimming removed 0 bases at V and 12 bases at J, with 12 bases between. Germline assignment: CDR1 SGHKS and CDR2 YYEKEE (reference sequence). This CDR3 spans 12 amino acids. The CDR3 is CASSLDGGRKYF. Here the CDR3 DNA reads TGTGCCAGCAGCTTGGATGGGGGCCGAAAGTACTTC.

V and J are TRBV20-1 and TRBJ2-7; D could derive from TRBD1 or TRBD2 (5 bases each). The CDR3 runs to 14 residues. The ends were cut back, 3 bases at V and 5 bases at J, with 17 bases in the middle. The germline V gene encodes CDR1 DFQATT and CDR2 SNEGSKA (reference sequence). For the CDR3, the DNA is TGCAGTGCTAGGGGGACCTCAGGGATCCACGAGCAGTACTTC. Translated: CSARGTSGIHEQYF.

This clonotype was observed many times. The chain has TRBV10-3 and TRBJ1-5; 7 bases align to TRBD1. The trim removed 5 bases at V and 3 bases at J, leaving 7 bases unmatched. Germline assignment: CDR1 ENHRY and CDR2 SYGVKD. The length of the CDR3 is 15 residues. CDR3 region: CAISPGQADNQPQHF. DNA of the CDR3: TGTGCCATCAGTCCTGGACAGGCAGACAATCAGCCCCAGCATTTT.

This clonotype was detected many times. This chain connects TRBV2 to TRBJ2-7; TRBD2 matches at 11 bases. Per the germline V gene, CDR1 is SNHLY and CDR2 is FYNNEI. The CDR3 loop spans 15 amino acids. Trimming removed 6 bases from V and 4 bases from J; junction bases left unmatched: 8. The DNA of the CDR3 is TGTGCCAGCAGGGAGACTAGCGGGGTGTGGTACGAGCAGTACTTC. Amino acids: CASRETSGVWYEQYF.

The table lists this clonotype with many counts. The chain employs TRBV9 and TRBJ2-1; D is perhaps TRBD2 (5 bases). Germline-derived CDR1 and CDR2 are SGDLS and YYNGEE. V shed 0 bases and J shed 8 bases, with 6 bases lying between them. CDR3 length equals 12 residues. The chain's CDR3 is CASSVAGYEQFF. The DNA for the CDR3 is TGTGCCAGCAGCGTAGCGGGATATGAGCAGTTCTTC.

This clonotype was observed many times. The V gene is TRBV12-3 or TRBV12-4, the J gene TRBJ1-1; D is unresolved. The CDR3 loop spans 12 amino acids. The V gene lost 2 bases and the J gene lost 11 bases, with 12 bases spanning the gap. CDR3 sequence (DNA): TGTGCCAGCAGTTTATTGGCGCTAGGCGCTTTCTTT. This translates into CASSLLALGAFF.

There are many counts of this clonotype. This sequence joins TRBV7-9 and TRBJ2-7, with D perhaps being TRBD1 or TRBD2 (5 bases each). V gave up 5 bases and J gave up 3 bases, with 11 bases separating them. Germline CDR1 reads SEHNR; CDR2 reads FQNEAQ (reference sequence). This CDR3 is built from 13 residues. The CDR3 DNA sequence: TGTGCCAGCAGCCCGGGACGTAGCTACGAGCAGTACTTC. This gives the protein CASSPGRSYEQYF. The entire variable domain, with the rest obtained from reference TRBV7-9 and TRBJ2-7, is as follows: DTGVSQNPRHKITKRGQNVTFRCDPISEHNRLYWYRQTLGQGPEFLTYFQNEAQLEKSRLLSDRFSAERPKGSFSTLEIQRTEQGDSAMYLCASSPGRSYEQYFGPGTRLTVT.

A note on this clonotype: An end of the junction differs from the germline gene, which may be a read error. The chain recombines TRBV4-2 with TRBJ2-2; D is ambiguous. The V gene's germline CDR1 is LGHNA and CDR2 YNFKEQ. The CDR3 has 17 amino acids. CDR3 loop: CVSSQEVIRSPGGELFF. In nucleotides, the CDR3 is TGTGTCAGCAGCCAAGAGGTTATTAGGTCCCCGGGCGGGGAGCTGTTTTTT.

The chain uses TRBV10-3 and TRBJ1-2; 7 nucleotides line up with TRBD1. V shed 6 bases, J shed 0 bases, and the junction held 7 bases outside the gene matches. This CDR3 has 15 amino acids. Germline V gives CDR1 ENHRY, CDR2 SYGVKD. Written as DNA, the CDR3 is TGTGCCATCAGGAGGACAGGCGGAGCTAACTATGGCTACACCTTC. It is translated as CAIRRTGGANYGYTF.

This clonotype was seen repeatedly, ten times or more. The rearrangement links TRBV5-1 to TRBJ2-5; D ambiguous. V lost 2 bases and J 5 bases, leaving 7 bases between the germline ends. CDR3 length: 12 amino acids. The germline gives CDR1 SGHRS, CDR2 YFSETQ. CDR3 amino acids: CASSFLWETQYF. The DNA for the CDR3 is TGCGCCAGCAGCTTCCTGTGGGAGACCCAGTACTTC.

In its sample, this clonotype was seen many times. The V call is TRBV6-5, the J call TRBJ2-5; TRBD2 aligns across 13 bases. The germline CDR1 and CDR2 sequences are MNHEY and SVGAGI. The CDR3 loop spans 16 amino acids. V lost 6 bases to trimming and J lost 5 bases; unmatched junction nucleotides: 9. The CDR3 protein is CASRYTGTSGVETQYF. CDR3 DNA sequence: TGTGCCAGCAGATACACTGGGACTAGCGGGGTGGAGACCCAGTACTTC.

The rearrangement uses TRBV7-3 and TRBJ2-1, with TRBD1 as a possible D gene (6 bases). The V and J ends lost 1 base and 10 bases respectively, with 11 bases between them. This CDR3 has 13 amino acids. Germline-derived CDR1 and CDR2 are SGHTA and FQGTGA. CDR3 amino acids: CASSLIAGDEQFF. The CDR3 bases are TGTGCCAGCAGCTTAATCGCAGGGGACGAGCAGTTCTTC.

This clonotype was observed many times. The chain has TRBV7-9 and TRBJ2-7; the D gene is possibly TRBD2 (6 bases). CDR3 size: 13 residues. The V gene lost 4 bases and the J gene lost 1 base, with 8 bases spanning the gap. Per germline, CDR1 SEHNR and CDR2 FQNEAQ (reference sequence). CDR3 amino acids: CASSWGLSYEQYF. DNA for the CDR3: TGTGCCAGCAGCTGGGGACTGTCCTACGAGCAGTACTTC.

This clonotype was observed at least ten times. The rearrangement links TRBV4-1 to TRBJ2-5; D is perhaps TRBD2 (5 bases). Trimming left V 2 bases short and J 4 bases short, with 14 bases between. Germline loops: CDR1 MGHRA, CDR2 YSYEKL. The CDR3 is 15 residues long. The CDR3 DNA reads as TGCGCCAGCAGCCAACGGCCTACTAGTTCAGAGACCCAGTACTTC. Amino acids: CASSQRPTSSETQYF.

Many counts were recorded for this clonotype. This chain uses TRBV25-1 with TRBJ2-3; 8 positions match TRBD1. The CDR3 has 13 amino acids. J gave up 5 bases and V 5 bases, and 3 bases lay outside the gene matches. The V gene's germline CDR1 is MGHDK and CDR2 SYGVNS. CDR3: CASSQGARDTQYF. Here the CDR3 DNA reads TGTGCCAGCAGTCAGGGGGCGCGAGATACGCAGTATTTT. Full variable domain (remainder filled in from reference TRBV25-1 and TRBJ2-3): EADIYQTPRYLVIGTGKKITLECSQTMGHDKMYWYQQDPGMELHLIHYSYGVNSTEKGDLSSESTVSRIRTEHFPLTLESARPSHTSQYLCASSQGARDTQYFGPGTRLTVL.

This clonotype has at least ten counts. The CDR3 spells CASSLQLAGGYNEQFF. The CDR3 bases are TGTGCCAGCAGCCTACAACTAGCGGGGGGCTACAATGAGCAGTTCTTC. V usage is TRBV5-6 and J usage is TRBJ2-1; 12 positions match TRBD2. Germline V CDR1 and CDR2: SGHDT, YYEEEE. The V segment lost 4 bases and the J segment 3 bases; nucleotides outside the gene matches: 5. The length of the CDR3 is 16 residues.

This clonotype was seen repeatedly, ten times or more. The rearrangement uses TRBV6-1 and TRBJ2-7; TRBD2 might be the D (6 bases). Germline V gives CDR1 MNHNS, CDR2 SASEGT. V shed 3 bases and J shed 5 bases, with 17 bases lying between them. The CDR3 is made up of 15 amino acids. The CDR3: CASSEGFGGSHEQYF. The CDR3 region has the DNA TGTGCCAGCAGTGAGGGTTTTGGAGGGTCCCACGAGCAGTACTTC.

This clonotype was recorded at least ten times. CDR3 DNA: TGTGCCAGCAGTGCGGGACAGGGAGCAGGTCAGCCCCAGCATTTT. Encoded protein: CASSAGQGAGQPQHF. The chain combines TRBV28 with TRBJ1-5, with 9 positions matching TRBD1. J lost 6 bases, V lost 5 bases, and 8 bases had no gene match. CDR1 and CDR2 (germline): MDHEN, SYDVKM. The CDR3 runs 15 residues.

Many counts were recorded for this clonotype. This rearrangement joins TRBV2 to TRBJ1-1; D remains ambiguous. The germline V gene encodes CDR1 SNHLY and CDR2 FYNNEI. Trimming took off 3 bases at V and 1 base at J, with 12 bases between the two ends. CDR3 length: 15 residues. The CDR3 nucleotides read TGTGCCAGCAGTGACCGGGAGAAGAAGAACACTGAAGCTTTCTTT. This codes for CASSDREKKNTEAFF.

This clonotype was detected ten times or more. The chain links TRBV18 to TRBJ1-1, with a tentative D call TRBD1 (5 bases). The CDR3 has 13 amino acids. V lost 6 bases, J lost 4 bases, and 12 bases lay in between. Germline V gene lookup returns CDR1 KGHSH and CDR2 LQKENI. The CDR3 here is CASSQGGVTEAFF. Here the CDR3 DNA reads TGTGCCAGCTCCCAAGGAGGGGTCACTGAAGCTTTCTTT.

The chain couples TRBV18 to TRBJ1-2, with D hard to call. Trimming cost V 6 bases and J 3 bases, with 11 bases left between them. This CDR3 spans 13 amino acids. Looked up from germline, CDR1 is KGHSH and CDR2 is LQKENI. CDR3 sequence reads: CASSKQTDYGYTF. DNA of the CDR3: TGTGCCAGCTCGAAACAGACGGACTATGGCTACACCTTC.

This clonotype was detected ten times or more. The chain carries TRBV5-5 and TRBJ1-2; D remains ambiguous. The CDR3 totals 14 residues. V was cut by 6 bases and J by 0 bases, with 12 bases left in between. Per germline, CDR1 SGHKS and CDR2 YYEKEE (reference sequence). The DNA of the CDR3 is TGTGCCAGCAATCCTCCTGGCGCTAACTATGGCTACACCTTC. Translated, it gives CASNPPGANYGYTF.

At least ten counts were recorded for this clonotype. The V gene is TRBV20-1, the J gene TRBJ1-1; 7 bases agree with TRBD1. The germline CDR1 and CDR2 sequences are DFQATT and SNEGSKA (reference sequence). The CDR3 consists of 13 residues. Trimming cost V 6 bases and J 2 bases; bases outside gene matches: 6. The CDR3 coding sequence is TGCAGTGCGACCGGGACAGCTAACACTGAAGCTTTCTTT. This codes for CSATGTANTEAFF.

V and J are TRBV28 and TRBJ2-7, with D possibly TRBD1 on 6 matching bases. CDR1 is MDHEN and CDR2 is SYDVKM in the germline V gene. This CDR3 spans 15 amino acids. V dropped 9 bases and J dropped 2 bases, with 20 bases sitting between them. The CDR3 here is CARGPDRPLPYEQYF. CDR3 bases: TGTGCCAGGGGCCCAGACAGGCCATTGCCCTACGAGCAGTACTTC. Full variable domain (missing parts from reference TRBV28 and TRBJ2-7): DVKVTQSSRYLVKRTGEKVFLECVQDMDHENMFWYRQDPGLGLRLIYFSYDVKMKEKGDIPEGYSVSREKKERFSLILESASTNQTSMYLCARGPDRPLPYEQYFGPGTRLTVT.

This sequence joins TRBV18 and TRBJ2-1; no definite D call. The V and J ends lost 6 bases and 5 bases respectively, with 20 bases between them. Germline V gives CDR1 KGHSH, CDR2 LQKENI. The CDR3 has 16 amino acids. The CDR3 DNA is TGTGCCAGCTCCCCCCCAGAAAAAATATATAACAATGAGCAGTTCTTC. Amino acid sequence: CASSPPEKIYNNEQFF.

This clonotype was observed at least ten times. The chain joins TRBV7-2 to TRBJ2-3; D unresolved. V gave up 10 bases and J gave up 4 bases, with 0 bases separating them. Germline V gene sequence: CDR1 SGHTA, CDR2 FQGNSA. The CDR3 contains 8 residues. Written as DNA, the CDR3 is TGTGCCACAGATACGCAGTATTTT. This translates into CATDTQYF.

This clonotype was detected ten times or more. V gene TRBV6-1 combines with J gene TRBJ1-1, with 8 nucleotides matching TRBD1. The CDR3 loop spans 16 amino acids. V gave up 5 bases and J gave up 5 bases; unmatched junction bases: 13. Looked up from germline, CDR1 is MNHNS and CDR2 is SASEGT. The CDR3 sequence: CASSLDPSGGRTEAFF. The CDR3 region has the DNA TGTGCCAGCAGTCTAGACCCTTCAGGGGGCAGGACTGAAGCTTTCTTT.

This clonotype has ten or more counts. The chain couples TRBV20-1 to TRBJ1-1, with D uncertain. There are 13 residues in the CDR3. The germline CDR1 and CDR2 sequences are DFQATT and SNEGSKA (reference sequence). V was cut by 2 bases and J by 1 base, with 8 bases left in between. CDR3 coding DNA: TGCAGTGCTAGACAGGCGGGGAACACTGAAGCTTTCTTT. It translates to CSARQAGNTEAFF.

The rearrangement joins TRBV7-6 to TRBJ2-7, with D uncertain. The V gene's germline CDR1 is SGHVS and CDR2 FNYEAQ. There are 15 residues in the CDR3. The ends were cut back, 5 bases at V and 0 bases at J, with 14 bases in the middle. The CDR3 is CASSPLPGNSYEQYF. In DNA form, the CDR3 reads TGTGCCAGCAGCCCGCTCCCTGGTAACTCCTACGAGCAGTACTTC.